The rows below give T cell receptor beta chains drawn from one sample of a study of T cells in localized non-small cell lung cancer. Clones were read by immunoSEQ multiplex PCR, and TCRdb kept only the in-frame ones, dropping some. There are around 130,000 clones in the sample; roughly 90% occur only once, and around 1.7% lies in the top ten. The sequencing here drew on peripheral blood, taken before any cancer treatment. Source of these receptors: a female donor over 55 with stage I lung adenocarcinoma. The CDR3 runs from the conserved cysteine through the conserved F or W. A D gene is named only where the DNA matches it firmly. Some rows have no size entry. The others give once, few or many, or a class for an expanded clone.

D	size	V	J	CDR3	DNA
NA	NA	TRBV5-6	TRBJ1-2	CASSWAGERRVGGYTF	TGTGCCAGCAGCTGGGCCGGGGAGAGGCGGGTCGGTGGCTACACCTTC
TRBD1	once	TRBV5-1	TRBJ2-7	CASSSTGGGEQYF	TGCGCCAGCAGCTCGACAGGGGGCGGCGAGCAGTACTTC
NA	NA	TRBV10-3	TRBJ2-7	CAISEDRTATYEQYF	TGTGCCATCAGTGAGGACCGGACAGCTACCTACGAGCAGTACTTC
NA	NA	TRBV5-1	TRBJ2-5	CASSPQQVYQETQYF	TGCGCCAGCAGCCCACAACAAGTGTACCAAGAGACCCAGTACTTC
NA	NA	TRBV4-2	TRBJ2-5	CASSQDWSGETQYF	TGTGCCAGCAGCCAAGATTGGTCTGGGGAGACCCAGTACTTC
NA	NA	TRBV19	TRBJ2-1	CASTQTGNSYNEQFF	TGTGCCAGTACCCAAACAGGGAACTCCTACAATGAGCAGTTCTTC
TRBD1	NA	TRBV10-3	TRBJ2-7	CAISEGDRVAYEQYF	TGTGCCATCAGTGAGGGGGACAGGGTAGCCTACGAGCAGTACTTC
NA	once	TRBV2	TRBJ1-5	CASKAPIVLQPQHF	TGTGCCAGTAAGGCCCCCATCGTTCTTCAGCCCCAGCATTTT
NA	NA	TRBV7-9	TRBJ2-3	CASVAPDTDTQYF	TGTGCCAGCGTAGCTCCAGATACAGATACGCAGTATTTT
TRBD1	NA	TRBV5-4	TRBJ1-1	CASRRQGTEAFF	TGTGCCAGCAGGCGACAGGGAACTGAAGCTTTCTTT
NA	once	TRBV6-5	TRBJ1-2	CASRTDGTNYGYTF	TGTGCCAGCAGGACGGACGGAACTAACTATGGCTACACCTTC
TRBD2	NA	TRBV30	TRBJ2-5	CAWSVTSGIQETQYF	TGTGCCTGGAGTGTAACTAGCGGGATTCAAGAGACCCAGTACTTC
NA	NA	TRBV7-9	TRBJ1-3	CASSLVSGFGNTIYF	TGTGCCAGCAGCTTAGTTTCAGGGTTCGGAAACACCATATATTTT
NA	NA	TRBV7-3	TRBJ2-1	CASSLIGRSGANEQFF	TGTGCCAGCAGCTTAATTGGTCGGTCCGGGGCCAATGAGCAGTTCTTC
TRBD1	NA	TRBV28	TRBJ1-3	CASRTPGTGGMPGGSGNTIYF	TGTGCCAGCAGGACCCCCGGGACAGGGGGAATGCCGGGGGGCTCTGGAAACACCATATATTTT
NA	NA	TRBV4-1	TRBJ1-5	CASSQVGVSQPQHF	TGCGCCAGCAGCCAAGTGGGGGTTAGCCAGCCCCAGCATTTT
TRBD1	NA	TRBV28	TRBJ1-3	CASRSGTGEPGNTIYF	TGTGCCAGCAGATCCGGGACAGGGGAACCTGGAAACACCATATATTTT
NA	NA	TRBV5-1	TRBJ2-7	CASSPLSQNYEQYF	TGCGCCAGCAGCCCCCTGTCTCAAAATTACGAGCAGTACTTC
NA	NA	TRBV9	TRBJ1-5	CASSVEDVNQPQHF	TGTGCCAGCAGCGTAGAGGATGTCAATCAGCCCCAGCATTTT
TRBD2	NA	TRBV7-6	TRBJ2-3	CASSLVAGDTQYF	TGTGCCAGCAGCTTGGTAGCGGGAGATACGCAGTATTTT
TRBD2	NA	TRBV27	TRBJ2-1	CASSFAGLAEYNEQFF	TGTGCCAGCAGTTTCGCGGGACTAGCGGAATACAATGAGCAGTTCTTC
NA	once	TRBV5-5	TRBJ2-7	CASSLSGEAYEQYF	TGTGCCAGCAGCCTTTCCGGGGAGGCCTACGAGCAGTACTTC
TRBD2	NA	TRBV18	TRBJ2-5	CASSPRTSTQETQYF	TGTGCCAGCTCACCGAGGACTAGCACACAAGAGACCCAGTACTTC
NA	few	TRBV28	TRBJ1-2	CASRGGLYGYTF	TGTGCCAGCAGGGGGGGGCTATATGGCTACACCTTC
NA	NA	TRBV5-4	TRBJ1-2	CASSFQGNYGYTF	TGTGCCAGCAGCTTTCAGGGGAACTATGGCTACACCTTC
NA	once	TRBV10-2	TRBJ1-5	CASRESGNQPQHF	TGCGCCAGCAGGGAGTCGGGCAATCAGCCCCAGCATTTT
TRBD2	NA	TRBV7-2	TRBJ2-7	CASSLSERGEQYF	TGTGCCAGCAGCTTAAGCGAGCGGGGCGAGCAGTACTTC
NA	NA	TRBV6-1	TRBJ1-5	CASSHTTVGQPQHF	TGTGCCAGCAGTCATACGACCGTGGGTCAGCCCCAGCATTTT
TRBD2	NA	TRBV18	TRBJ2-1	CASSPVSGTYNEQFF	TGTGCCAGCTCACCAGTTAGCGGGACCTACAATGAGCAGTTCTTC
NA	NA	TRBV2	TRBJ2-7	CASSVVVYEQYF	TGTGCCAGCAGTGTAGTGGTCTACGAGCAGTACTTC
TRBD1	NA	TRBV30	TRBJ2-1	CAWRQGAHEQFF	TGTGCCTGGAGACAGGGGGCCCACGAGCAGTTCTTC
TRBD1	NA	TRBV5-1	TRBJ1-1	CASSLAYFPGGESFF	TGCGCCAGCAGCTTGGCCTATTTCCCAGGGGGCGAGTCTTTCTTT
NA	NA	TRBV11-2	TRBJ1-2	CASSPGGGQGYTF	TGTGCCAGCAGCCCCGGGGGGGGTCAAGGCTACACCTTC
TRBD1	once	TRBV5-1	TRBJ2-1	CASSLAETGGNNEQFF	TGCGCCAGCAGCTTGGCTGAGACAGGGGGGAACAATGAGCAGTTCTTC
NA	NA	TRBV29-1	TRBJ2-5	CSVVRTAVETQYF	TGCAGCGTTGTACGGACGGCGGTAGAGACCCAGTACTTC
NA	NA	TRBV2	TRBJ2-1	CASSEALWNEQFF	TGTGCCAGCAGTGAAGCCCTTTGGAATGAGCAGTTCTTC